The subject of this entry is one T cell receptor beta chain. The CDR3 loop spans 13 amino acids. The germline V gene encodes CDR1 LNHDA and CDR2 SQIVND (reference sequence). J gave up 6 bases and V 9 bases, and 8 bases lay outside the gene matches. These data originate in a study of blood T cell repertoires in COVID-19. Study context: PBMCs, B-cell-depleted T cells, or T cells provided the cDNA or gDNA that made up the material.

Original methodology: Amplified reference gene primers provided the basis for estimating nucleated cell counts. Libraries were prepared by immunoSEQ multiplex PCR; TCRdb keeps only in-frame clonotypes and omits some of them. The DNA gave D and trimming, while V, J and clone size come from that table. The sample records approximately 290,000 clones, more than 65% being singletons. The chain couples TRBV19 to TRBJ1-5, with 7 bases aligning to TRBD1. The clonotype comes from a person aged 70 to 79 with COVID-19, enrolled during active disease. The sequencing sample was made of peripheral blood. The CDR3 sequence is CASTGDSLQPQHF. The CDR3 nucleotides are TGTGCCAGCACCGGGGACAGCCTTCAGCCCCAGCATTTT.